Below, one TCR beta chain is given with its context. Its antigen is not known. V lost 3 bases to trimming and J lost 6 bases; unmatched junction nucleotides: 7. The V gene's germline CDR1 is LNHDA and CDR2 SQIVND (reference sequence). This CDR3 spans 14 amino acids. The data were produced by immunoSEQ multiplex PCR, yet TCRdb's version contains in-frame clones alone and is incomplete. The data show about 40,000 clones, around 73% seen once. This entry belongs to a study of vaccination effects on CD4 cells after COVID-19. Background on the study: Of the BNT162b2 and mRNA-1273 vaccines, participants received two doses of one or the other.

CD4+ T cells specific for antigen were expanded with viral peptide pools by the ViraFEST assay before sequencing. Cells that had been cultured for 10 days were the source of isolated CD4+ T cells. Documented for the person is a PCR-confirmed SARS-CoV-2 infection occurring between March and December 2020. The material was CD4+ T cells from PBMCs cultured with a peptide pool, obtained before COVID-19 vaccination. The gene calls are TRBV19 and TRBJ2-7, with 8 bases fitting TRBD1. This receptor was taken from a human donor who had a prior SARS-CoV-2 infection. The CDR3 is CASSINLDRAEQYF. The DNA of the CDR3 is TGTGCCAGTAGTATCAACCTGGACAGGGCCGAGCAGTACTTC.